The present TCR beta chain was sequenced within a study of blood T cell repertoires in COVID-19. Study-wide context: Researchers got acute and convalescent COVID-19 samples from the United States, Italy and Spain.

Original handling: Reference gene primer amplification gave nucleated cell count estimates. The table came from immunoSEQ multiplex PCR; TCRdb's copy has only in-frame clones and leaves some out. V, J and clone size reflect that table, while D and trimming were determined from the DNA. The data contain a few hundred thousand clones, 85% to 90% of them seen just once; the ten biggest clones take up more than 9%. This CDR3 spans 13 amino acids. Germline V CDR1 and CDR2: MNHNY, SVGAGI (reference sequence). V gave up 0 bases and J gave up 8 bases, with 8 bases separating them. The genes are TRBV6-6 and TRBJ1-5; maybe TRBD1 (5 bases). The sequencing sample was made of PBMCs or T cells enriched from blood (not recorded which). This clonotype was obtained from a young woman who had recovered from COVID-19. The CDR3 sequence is CASSYSSGEPQHF. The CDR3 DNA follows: TGTGCCAGCAGTTACTCGTCGGGGGAGCCCCAGCATTTT.